This T cell receptor beta chain is drawn from a study of T cells after yellow fever vaccination. Background on the study: SMART-Seq v4 Ultra Low Input prepared libraries from low-cell fractions. Study findings and constraints: Abundant clonotypes from the bulk population could contaminate FACS-sorted repertoires. Across the CD4 and CD8 compartments, a small share of clonotypes was present in both. A large majority of primary-vaccination clones showed up again after the booster (approximately 95% CD4, around 90% CD8).

Germline lookup yields CDR1 KGHDR and CDR2 SFDVKD. CDR3 length: 12 amino acids. With 7 bases removed from V and 4 bases from J, the gap between germline ends came to 7 bases. In this sample, this clonotype turned up a few times. Its specificity is unknown. TCRdb itself ran the 5' RACE reads through MiXCR, one entry per CDR3 protein. The sample shows fewer than 350,000 distinct CDR3 sequences, approximately 9% of them seen only once. Sequenced material: PBMCs, taken on the day of the first yellow fever vaccination. The sequence was obtained from a man aged 18 to 29 who received the YFV17D yellow fever vaccine. The gene calls are TRBV24-1 and TRBJ2-1, with D unclear. The CDR3 nucleotides are TGTGCCACCAGGGGCGGATACAATGAGCAGTTCTTC. Protein product: CATRGGYNEQFF.